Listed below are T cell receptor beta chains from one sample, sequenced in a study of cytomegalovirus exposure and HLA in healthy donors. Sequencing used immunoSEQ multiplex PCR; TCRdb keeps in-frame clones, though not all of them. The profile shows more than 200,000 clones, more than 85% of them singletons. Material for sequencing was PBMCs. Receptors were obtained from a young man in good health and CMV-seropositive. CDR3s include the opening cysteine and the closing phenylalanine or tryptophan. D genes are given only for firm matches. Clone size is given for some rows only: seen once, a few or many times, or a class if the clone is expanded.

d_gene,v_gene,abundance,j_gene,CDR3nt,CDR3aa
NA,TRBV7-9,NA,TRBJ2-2,TGTGCCAGCAGCTACAGCGAGGAGAGCGGGGAGCTGTTTTTT,CASSYSEESGELFF
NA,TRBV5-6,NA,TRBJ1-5,TGTGCCAGCAGCTTTCCAATGGGGCCCCAGCATTTT,CASSFPMGPQHF
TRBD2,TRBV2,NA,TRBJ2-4,TGTGCCAGCAGAGGACTAGCGGGAGCCAACATTCAGTACTTC,CASRGLAGANIQYF
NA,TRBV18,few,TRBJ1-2,TGTGCCAGCTCACCAGGGTCCGATAACTATGGCTACACCTTC,CASSPGSDNYGYTF
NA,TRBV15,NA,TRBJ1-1,TGTGCCACCAGCGGAGTGAACACTGAAGCTTTCTTT,CATSGVNTEAFF
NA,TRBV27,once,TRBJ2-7,TGTGCCAGCAGAAAAGCAGCGTGGGAGAGGACCTACGAGCAGTACTTC,CASRKAAWERTYEQYF
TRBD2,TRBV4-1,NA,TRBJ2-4,TGCGCCAGCAGCCAAACAGCGGGAGTTGACATTCAGTACTTC,CASSQTAGVDIQYF
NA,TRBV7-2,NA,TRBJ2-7,TGTGCCAGCGCCCAAATCCAGACTAGACCCTACTCCTACGAGCAGTACTTC,CASAQIQTRPYSYEQYF
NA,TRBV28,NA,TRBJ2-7,TGTGCCAGCACCCCAGGGGTAGCCTACGAGCAGTACTTC,CASTPGVAYEQYF
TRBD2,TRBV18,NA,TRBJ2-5,TGTGCCAGCTCACCACTAGCGGGAGGGCCCCAAGAGACCCAGTACTTC,CASSPLAGGPQETQYF
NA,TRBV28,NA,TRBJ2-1,TGTGCCAGCAGTTTAGTGAACAATGAGCAGTTCTTC,CASSLVNNEQFF
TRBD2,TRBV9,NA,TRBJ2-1,TGTGCCAGCAGCCCCGGGACTACTAATGAGCAGTTCTTC,CASSPGTTNEQFF
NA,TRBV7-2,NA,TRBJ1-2,TGTGCCAGCAGCTTAGCACGGGAAGACGGCTACACCTTC,CASSLAREDGYTF
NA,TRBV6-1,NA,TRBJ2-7,TGTGCCAGCAGTGAAATTCGGTACGACTACGAGCAGTACTTC,CASSEIRYDYEQYF
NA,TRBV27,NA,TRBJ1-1,TGTGCCAGCAGTTTATCTAGTGTAACAGGTGAAGCTTTCTTT,CASSLSSVTGEAFF
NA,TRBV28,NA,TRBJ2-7,TGTGCCAGCAGTTCACCAGCCGGTGGATCCTACGAGCAGTACTTC,CASSSPAGGSYEQYF
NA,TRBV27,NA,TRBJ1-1,TGTGCCAGCCGAACGGGACATACGAACACTGAAGCTTTCTTT,CASRTGHTNTEAFF
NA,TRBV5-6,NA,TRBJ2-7,TGTGCCAGCAGCTTGAACCTGCCCCCCTACGAGCAGTACTTC,CASSLNLPPYEQYF
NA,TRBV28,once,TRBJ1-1,TGTGCCAGCAGTCGGCTTGAAGCTTTCTTT,CASSRLEAFF
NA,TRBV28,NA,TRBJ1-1,TGTGCCAGCACCCGCCTTCAAGTAAGAGGCCCTGAAGCTTTCTTT,CASTRLQVRGPEAFF
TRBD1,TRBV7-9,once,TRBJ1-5,TGTGCCAGCAGCTCGGGACAGGGCCTTCAGCCCCAGCATTTT,CASSSGQGLQPQHF
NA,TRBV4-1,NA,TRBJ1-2,TGCGCCAGCAGCCAAGCCCTGAATAACTATGGCTACACCTTC,CASSQALNNYGYTF
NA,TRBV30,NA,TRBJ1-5,TGTGCCTGGAGTGCGGGGGATAGCAATCAGCCCCAGCATTTT,CAWSAGDSNQPQHF
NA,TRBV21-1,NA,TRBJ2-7,TGTGCCAGCAGCAGAGATTCACCATCCGGGACGGGAACCTACGAGCAGTACTTC,CASSRDSPSGTGTYEQYF
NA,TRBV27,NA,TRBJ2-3,TGTGCCAGCAGTACATTGTTGGATACGCAGTATTTT,CASSTLLDTQYF
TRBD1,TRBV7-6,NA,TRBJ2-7,TGTGCCAGCAGCTTAGTGGGACAGGGGGCCGAGCAGTACTTC,CASSLVGQGAEQYF
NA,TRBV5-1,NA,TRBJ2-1,TGCGCCAGCAGCTTGGGACAGGTCCCATTTTACAATGAGCAGTTCTTC,CASSLGQVPFYNEQFF
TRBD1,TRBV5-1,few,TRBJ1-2,TGCGCCAGCAGCCCCCAGGGGGGGTATGGCTACACCTTC,CASSPQGGYGYTF
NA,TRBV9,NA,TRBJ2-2,TGTGCCAGCAGCGGGGGGAACACCGGGGAGCTGTTTTTT,CASSGGNTGELFF
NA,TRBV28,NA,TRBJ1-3,TGTGCCAGCAGTCCACACCCAGGGTTCGCTGGAAACACCATATATTTT,CASSPHPGFAGNTIYF
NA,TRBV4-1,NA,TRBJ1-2,TGCGCCAGCAGCGACCCGCCTGGTGCCTATGGCTACACCTTC,CASSDPPGAYGYTF
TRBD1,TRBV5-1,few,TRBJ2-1,TGCGCCAGCAGCCCCGGGACAGGGGTCCCCAGGGAGCAGTTCTTC,CASSPGTGVPREQFF
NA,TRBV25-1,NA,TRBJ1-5,TGTGCCAGCGCATCGAAGATAATGCGTGGCAATCAGCCCCAGCATTTT,CASASKIMRGNQPQHF
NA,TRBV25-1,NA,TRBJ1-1,TGTGCCAGCAGTGACTACAGGGCTGAAGCTTTCTTT,CASSDYRAEAFF
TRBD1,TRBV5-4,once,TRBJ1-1,TGTGCCAGCAGCTTGGACCTACAGGGGGCCTCTGAAGCTTTCTTT,CASSLDLQGASEAFF
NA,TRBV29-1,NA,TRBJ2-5,TGCAGCGTTGACTCCCGGGGGAGCCAAGAGACCCAGTACTTC,CSVDSRGSQETQYF
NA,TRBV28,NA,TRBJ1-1,TGTGCCAGCAACGAAAGGCTTAACACTGAAGCTTTCTTT,CASNERLNTEAFF
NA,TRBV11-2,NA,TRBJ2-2,TGTGCCAGCAGGTCACCGGGCGCGAACACCGGGGAGCTGTTTTTT,CASRSPGANTGELFF
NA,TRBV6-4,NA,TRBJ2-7,TGTGCCAGCAGTGACTCTGGGAAAGGGGAGCCCTACGAGCAGTACTTC,CASSDSGKGEPYEQYF
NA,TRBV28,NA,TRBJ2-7,TGTGCCAGCAGCCGAGAGCAGCAGTACTTC,CASSREQQYF
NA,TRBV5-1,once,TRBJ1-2,TGCGCCAGCAGCTTGGACCCGGGGGACTATGGCTACACCTTC,CASSLDPGDYGYTF
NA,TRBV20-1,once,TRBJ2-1,TGCAGTGCTCGAGGTTACAATGAGCAGTTCTTC,CSARGYNEQFF
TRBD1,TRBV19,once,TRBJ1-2,TGTGCCAGTAGGCCAGGGACAGGGAAAATGAACTATGGCTACACCTTC,CASRPGTGKMNYGYTF
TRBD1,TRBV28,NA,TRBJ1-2,TGTGCCAGCAGTTTATGGACAGGGGGTTATTATGGCTACACCTTC,CASSLWTGGYYGYTF
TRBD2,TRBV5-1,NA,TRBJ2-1,TGCGCCAGCAGTGGACTAGCAGTCAACAATGAGCAGTTCTTC,CASSGLAVNNEQFF
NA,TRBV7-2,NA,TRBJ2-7,TGTGCCAGCAGCTTAGTCCCAGGTCTGAACGAGCAGTACTTC,CASSLVPGLNEQYF
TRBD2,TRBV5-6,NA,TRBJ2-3,TGTGCCAGCAGCCTGCTAGCGGGAGGGAGGGGGTCGCAGTATTTT,CASSLLAGGRGSQYF
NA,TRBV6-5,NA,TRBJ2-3,TGTGCCAGCAGTTACTCGAATGTGAGGGATACGCAGTATTTT,CASSYSNVRDTQYF
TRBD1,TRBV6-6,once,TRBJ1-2,TGTGCCAGCAGTCACCGGGACAGGGGAGCCTATGGCTACACCTTC,CASSHRDRGAYGYTF
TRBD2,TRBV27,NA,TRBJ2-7,TGTGCCAGCAGTTTGTTGACTAGCGGGAGGAACGAGCAGTACTTC,CASSLLTSGRNEQYF
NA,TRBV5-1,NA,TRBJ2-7,TGCGCCAGTCGGACTCCGGAAGGGTACGAGCAGTACTTC,CASRTPEGYEQYF
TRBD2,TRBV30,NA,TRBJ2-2,TGTGCCTGGAGTAGCGGGAGGGCGAACACCGGGGAGCTGTTTTTT,CAWSSGRANTGELFF
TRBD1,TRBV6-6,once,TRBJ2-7,TGTGCCAGCATAGGGGACAGCTCCTACGAGCAGTACTTC,CASIGDSSYEQYF
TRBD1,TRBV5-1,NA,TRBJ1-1,TGCGCCAGCAGCACGGCAGGGGGAGCCACTGAAGCTTTCTTT,CASSTAGGATEAFF
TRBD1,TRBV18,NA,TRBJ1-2,TGTGCCAGCTCACCGGACAGGGGTTTGGATAACTATGGCTACACCTTC,CASSPDRGLDNYGYTF
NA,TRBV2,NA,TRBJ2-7,TGTGCCAGCACCGAGGGTCTAAACTACGAGCAGTACTTC,CASTEGLNYEQYF
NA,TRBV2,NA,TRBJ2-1,TGTGCCAGCCACGGGAACAGGGTGGGGAATGAGCAGTTCTTC,CASHGNRVGNEQFF
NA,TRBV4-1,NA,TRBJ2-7,TGCGCCAGCAGCCCCTACTACGAGCAGTACTTC,CASSPYYEQYF